The present TCR beta chain was sequenced within a study of cytomegalovirus exposure and HLA in healthy donors (dated by TCRdb to about 2017). As for the study more broadly: According to an earlier analysis of 550 to 700 of the donors, some 180 million T cells yielded roughly 110 million unique TCR beta sequences and about 300 Gb of sequence data. An early release that covered approximately 600 HLA-typed donors contained approximately 290 gigabases of sequencing data and about 93 million unique TCR sequences. Among the roughly 390 genotyped donors, around 79% belonged to the genetic ancestry cluster associated with self-reported Caucasian donors. The study aimed to test whether cataloging public T cell receptors could reveal signatures of past pathogen exposure. The study profiled the T cell repertoires of under 850 subjects by immunosequencing and related them to cytomegalovirus serostatus. Along with the roughly 670-subject first cohort, a separate validation cohort of more than 90 different subjects was used. The study combined high-throughput TCR immunosequencing, statistical association of individual TCRs with disease status, and machine learning to predict cytomegalovirus infection status. A later analysis re-analyzed previously published TCR beta repertoires from hundreds of donors and added high-resolution HLA genotyping to study TCR occurrence patterns. In the later analysis, no new phenotypic data were used to find candidate immune exposures; instead, reliance was placed on TCR beta sequences and their occurrence across donors. An earlier analysis of around 580 of the donors used high-throughput TCR beta sequencing to judge whether each TCR beta V gene segment behaved as functional or pseudogenic. Donor age, sex, ethnicity and CMV serostatus were collected together with the repertoire data. A later genetic analysis took genome-wide SNP genotypes for about 55% of the 666 donors and used that subset as a discovery cohort. All discovery cohort repertoires had been generated using a single sequencing platform. HLA typing covered class I and class II loci at four-digit resolution. The number of typed donors differed by locus: roughly 620-640 for A, B, C, DRB1 and DQB1; some 500 for DQA1; approximately 610 for DPA1; and roughly 450 for DPB1. About 5 DR-DQ haplotypes were handled as single units for association and clustering, since linkage in the cohort was strong. Among over 350 genotyped donors of the cohort, an average of roughly 240,000 unique TCR beta nucleotide sequences were sequenced per donor, around 18% of them non-productive. What the work shows at the level of the full study, not this receptor alone: The sequencing pipeline was judged likely to have produced a cluster of highly shared sequence variants as a technical artifact. Some IMGT-functional V segments, including TRBV6-2 and TRBV6-3, could not be distinguished by the 87-base-pair reads and were therefore excluded. Correlated functional status among segregating V segments might reflect linkage disequilibrium, but an unknown experimental factor could not be ruled out. A later analysis reported that several top co-occurrence clusters appeared linked to parvovirus B19, influenza, CMV and Epstein-Barr virus. In a later analysis, HLA-associated TCR beta chains were found to be more clonally expanded and to have lower generation probabilities than equally common non-associated chains. The earlier analysis of fewer than 750 of the donors excluded fewer than 20 rarely observed V segments, including chromosome 9 orphons, because counts were too low. A later genetic analysis associated a missense DCLRE1C variant with V-gene and J-gene trimming of TCR beta chains, and an independent cohort replicated the association. Across donors, most TCR sequences were observed very rarely, whereas some public TCRs were present in many individuals. Assigning TCR associations to individual alleles was difficult when HLA alleles, especially DR and DQ, strongly co-occurred. The authors suggested that the approach could potentially be extended to other disease states and immunological phenotypes. This cohort had only TCR beta chains sequenced, and the lack of alpha or paired-chain data limited which features could be detected. A later analysis associated about 17,000 TCR beta sequences with specific HLA alleles at a false discovery rate of 0.05. For the cohort, immune exposure information was limited to CMV serostatus. The classifier was reported to diagnose cytomegalovirus status with high specificity and sensitivity in both the original cohort and the validation cohort. Broadly in line with IMGT annotations, most TCR beta V segments showed up in productive rearrangements about 87% or about 30% of the time in an earlier analysis of around 550 of the donors. Three of the identified cytomegalovirus-associated TCR beta chains were confirmed in vitro to be specific for cytomegalovirus antigens. In a later analysis, the rate of TCR association differed among HLA loci, with DRB1 alleles having the most associated TCRs and HLA-C alleles having the fewest. Most CMV-associated TCR beta chains appeared to be HLA-restricted in a later analysis, and the HLA associations seemed to be driven largely by CMV exposure. A further reported finding was that TCR beta sequences accurately predicted the HLA-A and HLA-B alleles for most subjects in the first cohort. HLA typing was unavailable for some donors at each locus, so association tests used only the typed subset. Sequencing depth was assumed to be roughly uniform across donors in the presence/absence analyses, though that assumption may not hold. In the study, approximately 160 TCR beta chains were listed as associated with cytomegalovirus. In a later genetic analysis, fewer N-insertions in productive TCRs were reported among donors in an Asian-associated ancestry cluster than the roughly 700-donor mean.

About this clone: This clone's antigen is unknown.

The cohort comprised around 700 healthy bone marrow donors. All cohort members were sampled while nominally healthy, although unrecorded immune exposures were likely present. The donor was CMV seronegative and belonged to the group of roughly 330 seronegative cohort members. Every donor gave a peripheral blood sample, and the peripheral blood mononuclear cells from that sample were used for TCR beta sequencing. The Qiagen DNeasy Blood Extraction Kit was used to extract genomic DNA from the blood cell samples. Library prep was done by the immunoSEQ multiplex PCR assay. A mixture of 60 forward primers for TCR Vbeta segments and 13 reverse primers for TCR Jbeta segments was used in the multiplex PCR. Amplification of the CDR3 region of rearranged TCR beta genes was performed with a multiplex PCR assay on genomic DNA. On the Illumina HiSeq System, the amplified TCR beta libraries were sequenced as 87-base-pair reads. On the authors' methods: A later analysis tallied 80 million to 95 million unique TCR beta chains across the approximately 670 repertoires, and approximately 12 million of those chains were shared by two or more donors. Raw reads were error-corrected and collapsed into unique sequences with a nearest-neighbor algorithm that merged closely related sequences to remove PCR and sequencing errors. CDR3 sequences were aligned to IMGT reference sequences to assign V, D and J gene segments. For a sequence to be retained, a match of at least six nucleotides to both a V gene segment and a J gene segment was required. A rearrangement counted as productive if the CDR3 had no stop codons and remained in frame with V and J, and every other rearrangement counted as non-productive. Following IMGT convention, CDR3 was defined as the stretch from the second conserved V-encoded cysteine up to the conserved J-encoded phenylalanine. The earlier analysis of approximately 590 of the donors excluded any sequence lacking an unambiguous match to a single V gene segment. An earlier analysis of 587 of the donors classified V segments as functional when productive rearrangements were above 56.7% and as segregating when the standard deviation between donors was above 5%. A statistical classification framework was developed to diagnose cytomegalovirus status using the catalog of TCR beta chain sequences. In a later analysis, V and J genes were assigned by comparing TCR nucleotide sequences against IMGT/GENE-DB human TR gene sequences. A later analysis assigned CDR3 sequences and most-parsimonious VDJ recombination scenarios with the TCRdist pipeline. In a later analysis, every TCR beta chain was defined by the combination of its CDR3 amino acid sequence and its V-gene family, and reads without a unique V-gene family were dropped. A later analysis removed 592 highly shared, low-generation-probability nucleotide sequences to deal with suspected cross-contamination and a sequencing artifact. A later analysis calculated a clonal expansion index for each public chain from normalized within-repertoire ranks of inferred template counts. Generation probabilities in a later analysis came from a VDJ recombination model fitted to out-of-frame rearrangements, and those results were checked against IGoR. In a later analysis, hypergeometric tests were used to score TCR-TCR, TCR-HLA and TCR-CMV co-occurrence, with a repertoire-size bias correction applied to TCR pairs. False discovery rates were estimated in a later analysis by permuting HLA or CMV assignments 20 times. In a later analysis, co-occurring TCRs were grouped using DBSCAN, and TCRdist sequence similarity was added for clustering within HLA-allele-positive subsets. Repertoires with fewer than 30,000 or more than 120,000 public chains were left out of co-occurrence clustering, as were five repertoires with anomalous nucleotide sharing. TCRdb's version of the immuneACCESS table is confined to in-frame rearrangements and falls short of the full clone set. An unresolved V gene accounts for under half of the shortfall where checked; the remainder is of unknown origin. That table gives V, J and clone size, and the DNA gave D and trimming. In this sample's table one finds more than 95,000 clones. Clones ranked in the top ten supply about 0.93% of the sample.

The CDR3 measures 13 amino acids from cysteine to phenylalanine. Only the CDR3 part of the read is kept: 39 bases, read in frame from the first base. The germline V gene supplies CDR1 ENHRY and CDR2 SYGVKD. V is shortened by 4 bases, J by 0 bases, and the region joining them spans 6 bases. This TCR was sampled from a man younger than 35 in good health and CMV-seronegative. What was sequenced was PBMCs. The chain uses TRBV10-3 and TRBJ1-2; the D gene identity is not certain. The DNA sequence follows: TGTGCCATCAGTGTCAGTACTAACTATGGCTACACCTTC. Its amino acids are CAISVSTNYGYTF.